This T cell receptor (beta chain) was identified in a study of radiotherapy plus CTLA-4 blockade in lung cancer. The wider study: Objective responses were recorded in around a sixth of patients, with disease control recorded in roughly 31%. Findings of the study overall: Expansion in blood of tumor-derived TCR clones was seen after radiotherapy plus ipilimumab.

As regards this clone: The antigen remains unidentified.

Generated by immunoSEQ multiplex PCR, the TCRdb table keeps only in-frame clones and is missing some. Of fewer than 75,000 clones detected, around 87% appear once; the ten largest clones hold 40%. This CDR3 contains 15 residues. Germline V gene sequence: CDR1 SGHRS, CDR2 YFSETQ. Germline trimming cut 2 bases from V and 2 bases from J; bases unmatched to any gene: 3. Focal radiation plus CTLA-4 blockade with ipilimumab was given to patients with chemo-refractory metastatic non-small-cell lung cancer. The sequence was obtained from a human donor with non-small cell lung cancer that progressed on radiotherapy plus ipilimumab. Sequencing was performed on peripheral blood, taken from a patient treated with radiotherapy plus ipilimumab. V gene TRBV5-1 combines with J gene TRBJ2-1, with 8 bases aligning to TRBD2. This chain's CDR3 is CASSLSGSAYNEQFF. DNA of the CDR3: TGCGCCAGCAGCTTAAGCGGGAGCGCCTACAATGAGCAGTTCTTC.